This TCR beta chain came from a study of blood T cell repertoires in COVID-19. Trimming pared 4 bases from V and 3 bases from J, leaving 16 bases between. Germline CDR1 reads SGHNT; CDR2 reads YYREEE (reference sequence). The CDR3 runs 15 residues. Clones were sequenced by immunoSEQ multiplex PCR, and TCRdb holds only the in-frame ones, with some missing. The sample yields about 160,000 clones, approximately 82% seen once. This chain links TRBV5-4 with TRBJ1-2; D is unresolved. Sample: peripheral blood. This TCR derives from a woman in her thirties or forties with COVID-19, enrolled during active disease. The CDR3 is CASSTFLIRDYGYTF. CDR3 sequence (DNA): TGTGCCAGCAGCACATTCCTAATTCGGGACTATGGCTACACCTTC.